One and the same sample provided the 24 T cell receptor beta chains below, sequenced in a study of blood T cell repertoires in COVID-19. Method: immunoSEQ multiplex PCR; TCRdb's copy keeps in-frame clones and lacks some. The sample has about 220,000 clones; roughly 80% are singletons. Sequencing used peripheral blood. The receptor set was obtained from a woman aged 60-75 years who had recovered from COVID-19.

This sequence joins TRBV7-8 and TRBJ2-4, with TRBD1 as a possible D gene (6 bases). This CDR3 contains 16 residues. V shed 5 bases and J shed 3 bases, with 17 bases lying between them. The germline CDR1 and CDR2 sequences are SGHVS and FQNEAQ. The CDR3 sequence: CASSRTGSMGKNIQYF. CDR3 DNA: TGTGCCAGCAGCCGCACAGGGTCAATGGGCAAAAACATTCAGTACTTC.

The gene calls are TRBV19 and TRBJ1-2; possible D gene TRBD1, 5 bases. The length of the CDR3 is 17 residues. Looked up from germline, CDR1 is LNHDA and CDR2 is SQIVND (reference sequence). V was cut by 4 bases and J by 6 bases, with 24 bases left in between. The CDR3 DNA reads TGTGCCAGTAGTACCCGAAGGGGTGCAGGGCGAGTTGATGGCTACACCTTC. Protein sequence: CASSTRRGAGRVDGYTF.

V gene TRBV9 combines with J gene TRBJ1-1; TRBD1 matches 12 bases. CDR1 and CDR2 (germline): SGDLS, YYNGEE. J was trimmed by 2 bases and V by 3 bases; bases with no gene match: 14. The CDR3 runs to 19 residues. CDR3 residues: CASSGGLGTGGVTNTEAFF. Written as DNA, the CDR3 is TGTGCCAGCAGCGGGGGATTAGGGACAGGGGGCGTTACCAACACTGAAGCTTTCTTT. Complete variable domain (other parts from reference TRBV9 and TRBJ1-1): DSGVTQTPKHLITATGQRVTLRCSPRSGDLSVYWYQQSLDQGLQFLIQYYNGEERAKGNILERFSAQQFPDLHSELNLSSLELGDSALYFCASSGGLGTGGVTNTEAFFGQGTRLTVV.

The chain has TRBV29-1 and TRBJ1-1; 8 bases agree with TRBD1. Trimming removed 4 bases from V and 9 bases from J; junction bases left unmatched: 4. This CDR3 region has 11 residues. The germline V gene has CDR1 SQVTM and CDR2 ANQGSEA. Here the CDR3 DNA reads TGCAGCGTTGGTCGACAGGGGAAAGCTTTCTTT. Translating it yields CSVGRQGKAFF.

DNA of the CDR3: TGTGCCAGCACTTCCCGCACAGGCTATGGCTACACCTTC. It yields the protein CASTSRTGYGYTF. The chain employs TRBV6-5 and TRBJ1-2; tentative D call: TRBD1 (5 bases). V was pared by 7 bases and J by 4 bases, with 13 bases between. Germline-derived CDR1 and CDR2 are MNHEY and SVGAGI. CDR3 length: 13 residues.

The chain joins TRBV5-1 to TRBJ2-3, with D possibly matching TRBD1 (5 bases). This CDR3 is built from 15 residues. Trimming pared 4 bases from V and 0 bases from J, leaving 12 bases between. Per the germline V gene, CDR1 is SGHRS and CDR2 is YFSETQ. CDR3 bases: TGCGCCAGCAGCCACGACAGATTTAGCACAGATACGCAGTATTTT. It yields the protein CASSHDRFSTDTQYF. Full variable domain (outside the CDR3, taken from reference TRBV5-1 and TRBJ2-3): KAGVTQTPRYLIKTRGQQVTLSCSPISGHRSVSWYQQTPGQGLQFLFEYFSETQRNKGNFPGRFSGRQFSNSRSEMNVSTLELGDSALYLCASSHDRFSTDTQYFGPGTRLTVL.

The rearrangement links TRBV11-1 to TRBJ1-6, with 10 nucleotides matching TRBD1. This CDR3 comprises 14 residues. Germline V gene lookup returns CDR1 SGHAT and CDR2 FQDESV (reference sequence). The junction had 3 bases not matched to a gene; V was cut back by 5 bases and J by 8 bases. The CDR3 DNA follows: TGTGCCAGCAGCAGCGGGACAGGGGATTCACCCCTCCACTTT. This gives the protein CASSSGTGDSPLHF.

The J gene is TRBJ1-2, the V gene TRBV5-6; D may be TRBD1 (6 bases). Germline loops: CDR1 SGHDT, CDR2 YYEEEE. Trimming removed 4 bases from V and 3 bases from J, with 13 bases in between. The CDR3 loop spans 14 amino acids. The CDR3, as DNA: TGTGCCAGCAGCATACAGGGTTGGGACTATGGCTACACCTTC. As protein: CASSIQGWDYGYTF. Together with reference TRBV5-6 and TRBJ1-2, the CDR3 gives the full variable domain: DAGVTQSPTHLIKTRGQQVTLRCSPKSGHDTVSWYQQALGQGPQFIFQYYEEEERQRGNFPDRFSGHQFPNYSSELNVNALLLGDSALYLCASSIQGWDYGYTFGSGTRLTVV.

Only one count was recorded for this clone. The chain has TRBV14 and TRBJ2-7, with 9 bases matching TRBD1. The ends lost 3 bases at V and 2 bases at J; junction bases unmatched: 14. CDR3 size: 18 residues. Germline CDR1 and CDR2: SGHDN and FVKESK. The chain's CDR3 is CASSHDSRGTGLPYEQYF. Written as DNA, the CDR3 is TGTGCCAGCAGCCACGATTCCCGTGGGACAGGGTTGCCCTACGAGCAGTACTTC.

The genes are TRBV5-8 and TRBJ2-5, with 8 bases identical to TRBD2. The junction had 6 bases not matched to a gene; V was cut back by 3 bases and J by 5 bases. Germline lookup yields CDR1 SGHTS and CDR2 YDEGEE. This CDR3 contains 14 residues. DNA for the CDR3: TGTGCCAGCAGCTCGGGGGGGCCTTGGGAGACCCAGTACTTC. It encodes CASSSGGPWETQYF.

The V and J genes are TRBV2 and TRBJ1-6, with D unresolved. The CDR3 consists of 13 residues. Germline CDR1 SNHLY, CDR2 FYNNEI. V lost 8 bases, J lost 7 bases, and 12 bases lay in between. The CDR3 spells CASRRAENSPLHF. In DNA, the CDR3 is TGTGCCAGCCGGCGGGCAGAGAATTCACCCCTCCACTTT. Full variable domain (missing parts from reference TRBV2 and TRBJ1-6): EPEVTQTPSHQVTQMGQEVILRCVPISNHLYFYWYRQILGQKVEFLVSFYNNEISEKSEIFDDQFSVERPDGSNFTLKIRSTKLEDSAMYFCASRRAENSPLHFGNGTRLTVT.

The J gene is TRBJ1-6, the V gene TRBV18; 8 nucleotides agree with TRBD1. This CDR3 has 15 residues. CDR1 KGHSH and CDR2 LQKENI come from the germline V gene. V dropped 3 bases and J dropped 9; count of bases not matched to a gene: 7. In DNA form, the CDR3 reads TGTGCCAGCTCACCTTCAGGGGGCGCGAGTTCACCCCTCCACTTT. Its translation: CASSPSGGASSPLHF.

The chain couples TRBV9 to TRBJ2-3, with TRBD2 identical over 12 bases. This CDR3 is 17 amino acids long. Germline CDR1 SGDLS, CDR2 YYNGEE. V lost 2 bases to trimming and J lost 4 bases; unmatched junction nucleotides: 8. The CDR3 spells CASSVLAGGPFADTQYF. CDR3 in DNA: TGTGCCAGCAGCGTTCTAGCGGGGGGGCCGTTCGCAGATACGCAGTATTTT.

The chain employs TRBV6-5 and TRBJ1-5, with D hard to call. The CDR3 is 15 amino acids. CDR1 is MNHEY, CDR2 SVGAGI, per germline. Trimming left V 2 bases short and J 2 bases short, with 10 bases between. The CDR3 DNA reads as TGTGCCAGCAGTTACGACGGGGTAGGCAATCAGCCCCAGCATTTT. The encoded protein is CASSYDGVGNQPQHF.

Only one count was recorded for this clone. The chain joins TRBV4-3 to TRBJ2-7, with a tentative D call TRBD2 (6 bases). CDR1 is LGHNA and CDR2 is YSLEER in the germline V gene. This CDR3 has 15 amino acids. Between the trimmed V and J ends, which lost 1 base and 0 bases, there was a span of 10 bases. The CDR3 protein is CASSQASGSSYEQYF. DNA of the CDR3: TGCGCCAGCAGCCAAGCTTCCGGGAGCTCCTACGAGCAGTACTTC.

The chain combines TRBV19 with TRBJ2-3; D is perhaps TRBD2 (7 bases). Deletions cut 3 bases from V and 5 bases from J, with 9 bases between. CDR1 and CDR2 (germline): LNHDA, SQIVND (reference sequence). The CDR3 extends over 13 amino acids. This CDR3 reads CASSMGGQDTQYF. In DNA, the CDR3 is TGTGCCAGTAGTATGGGGGGGCAAGATACGCAGTATTTT.

This sequence joins TRBV4-1 and TRBJ2-7; 9 nucleotides agree with TRBD2. CDR1 is MGHRA, CDR2 YSYEKL, per germline. J was trimmed by 0 bases and V by 0 bases; bases with no gene match: 9. The CDR3 spans 18 residues. The CDR3 sequence: CASSQDGAGGLSSYEQYF. For the CDR3, the DNA is TGCGCCAGCAGCCAAGATGGAGCGGGGGGCCTTAGCTCCTACGAGCAGTACTTC.

The genes are TRBV7-2 and TRBJ2-2, with 9 bases lining up with TRBD1. J gave up 6 bases and V 4 bases, and 9 bases lay outside the gene matches. The germline V gene encodes CDR1 SGHTA and CDR2 FQGNSA. CDR3 length equals 16 residues. The CDR3 is CASSSQGAREAGELFF. CDR3 nucleotide sequence: TGTGCCAGCAGCTCACAGGGGGCAAGGGAGGCCGGGGAGCTGTTTTTT.

The gene calls are TRBV6-1 and TRBJ2-1, with 10 bases fitting TRBD2. The germline V gene encodes CDR1 MNHNS and CDR2 SASEGT. V trimming: 3 bases; J trimming: 6 bases; junction bases outside the gene matches: 5. The CDR3 sequence is 15 residues long. Here the CDR3 reads CASSERLAGINEQFF. As DNA, the CDR3 is TGTGCCAGCAGTGAGAGACTAGCGGGTATCAATGAGCAGTTCTTC.

The chain uses TRBV10-3 and TRBJ2-7; possible D gene TRBD1, 6 bases. Trimming shortened V by 4 bases and J by 5 bases, and 9 bases separated the two germline ends. The CDR3 consists of 12 residues. CDR1 ENHRY and CDR2 SYGVKD come from the germline V gene. CDR3: CAISAGQDEQYF. The CDR3 bases are TGTGCCATCAGTGCGGGACAAGACGAGCAGTACTTC.

The chain links TRBV18 to TRBJ2-1; weak D call: TRBD1 (6 bases). V dropped 3 bases and J dropped 5 bases, with 8 bases sitting between them. The CDR3 extends over 13 amino acids. Looked up from germline, CDR1 is KGHSH and CDR2 is LQKENI. CDR3 in DNA: TGTGCCAGCTCACCCGGACAGAACAATGAGCAGTTCTTC. It codes for CASSPGQNNEQFF.

The chain joins TRBV2 to TRBJ2-2; D possibly corresponds to TRBD2 (5 bases). The CDR3 is made up of 17 amino acids. Between the trimmed V and J ends, which lost 7 bases and 2 bases, there was a span of 20 bases. The germline V gene encodes CDR1 SNHLY and CDR2 FYNNEI. CDR3 nucleotide sequence: TGTGCCAGCACACTCGCGGGTTTCGAAGAAAACACCGGGGAGCTGTTTTTT. This codes for CASTLAGFEENTGELFF.

The chain carries TRBV6-5 and TRBJ1-6, with a tentative D call TRBD1 (5 bases). The CDR3 covers 14 residues. Germline assignment: CDR1 MNHEY and CDR2 SVGAGI. V lost 2 bases and J lost 9, with 11 bases in between. Written as DNA, the CDR3 is TGTGCCAGCAGTTACCTCTTCGGGGGTTCACCCCTCCACTTT. This translates into CASSYLFGGSPLHF.

This chain uses TRBV9 with TRBJ1-2; tentatively, D is TRBD1 (5 bases). The CDR3 has 15 residues. V was pared by 4 bases and J by 0 bases, with 13 bases between. CDR1 is SGDLS, CDR2 YYNGEE, per germline. The CDR3 loop reads CASSPTDRPNYGYTF. In nucleotides, the CDR3 is TGTGCCAGCAGCCCAACCGACAGACCTAACTATGGCTACACCTTC.